The next 18 T cell receptor beta chains were all read from a single sample in a study of blood T cell repertoires in COVID-19. The table came from immunoSEQ multiplex PCR; TCRdb's copy has only in-frame clones and leaves some out. The sample holds about 110,000 clones, 65% to 90% seen once. The sequenced material came from peripheral blood. The receptors shown here come from a woman aged 80 or older with active or convalescent COVID-19.

The V and J genes are TRBV28 and TRBJ2-7, with D tentatively TRBD2 (6 bases). CDR1 and CDR2 from the germline V gene are MDHEN and SYDVKM. V was trimmed by 7 bases and J by 0 bases, leaving 10 bases between them. CDR3 length equals 13 residues. As DNA, the CDR3 is TGTGCCAGCACTGGGACTGTCTCCTACGAGCAGTACTTC. Translation: CASTGTVSYEQYF.

The CDR3 spells CARSRGQYNEQFF. DNA for the CDR3: TGTGCCAGAAGCCGGGGACAGTACAATGAGCAGTTCTTC. The chain carries TRBV5-3 and TRBJ2-1, with 7 nucleotides matching TRBD1. TRBV5-3 carries the ORF label, with uncertain function. V lost 4 bases, J lost 4 bases, and 2 bases stayed unmatched. The CDR3 is 13 residues long.

This chain connects TRBV6-5 to TRBJ2-3, with unresolved D. From germline, CDR1 is MNHEY and CDR2 SVGAGI. V gave up 8 bases and J gave up 1 base, with 10 bases separating them. This CDR3 comprises 13 residues. The CDR3 protein is CASRPPGTDTQYF. The CDR3 nucleotides are TGTGCCAGCCGCCCACCGGGCACAGATACGCAGTATTTT.

The rearrangement links TRBV6-5 to TRBJ1-2, with a weak D call TRBD1 (5 bases). Germline lookup yields CDR1 MNHEY and CDR2 SVGAGI. V shed 7 bases and J shed 6 bases, with 18 bases lying between them. This CDR3 comprises 14 residues. In DNA form, the CDR3 reads TGTGCCAGCACCCGAGGGGAGGGGCATGATGGCTACACCTTC. This encodes CASTRGEGHDGYTF.

V is TRBV19 and J is TRBJ1-1; TRBD1 matches at 10 bases. This CDR3 contains 15 residues. J was trimmed by 2 bases and V by 6 bases; bases with no gene match: 6. CDR1 LNHDA and CDR2 SQIVND come from the germline V gene (reference sequence). CDR3 DNA: TGTGCCAGTAGGCTTGGACAGGGGGACAACACTGAAGCTTTCTTT. It codes for CASRLGQGDNTEAFF.

A single count supports this clone. The V and J genes are TRBV5-1 and TRBJ2-1; no reliable D call. Germline CDR1 reads SGHRS; CDR2 reads YFSETQ. The CDR3 runs 15 residues. Trimming took off 0 bases at V and 3 bases at J, with 10 bases between the two ends. The CDR3 spells CASSLDGERYNEQFF. The CDR3 DNA sequence: TGCGCCAGCAGCTTGGACGGCGAGCGCTACAATGAGCAGTTCTTC.

This chain uses TRBV12-3 or TRBV12-4 with TRBJ2-1; D unresolved. Trimming pared 3 bases from V and 7 bases from J, leaving 7 bases between. The CDR3 contains 12 residues. The CDR3 DNA sequence: TGTGCCAGCAGTTTTATCGAGAATGAGCAGTTCTTC. Translating gives CASSFIENEQFF.

This clone appeared a single time. The chain recombines TRBV9 with TRBJ2-3, with 7 positions matching TRBD1. Trimming took 0 bases from V and 2 from J; bases not matched to a gene: 15. CDR1 is SGDLS and CDR2 is YYNGEE in the germline V gene. The CDR3 covers 19 residues. Here the CDR3 reads CASSVGPNRGLTPTDTQYF. DNA of the CDR3: TGTGCCAGCAGCGTAGGCCCCAACAGGGGCTTGACCCCCACAGATACGCAGTATTTT.

The chain carries TRBV5-1 and TRBJ1-2; 7 bases agree with TRBD1. Germline V gene lookup returns CDR1 SGHRS and CDR2 YFSETQ. The V and J ends lost 3 bases and 4 bases, in that order; junction bases with no gene match: 3. The CDR3 runs to 13 residues. The CDR3 spells CASSSTGIYGYTF. The CDR3 bases are TGCGCCAGCAGCTCGACAGGGATCTATGGCTACACCTTC.

V is TRBV19 and J is TRBJ1-5; no reliable D call. Germline V lookup: CDR1 LNHDA, CDR2 SQIVND (reference sequence). The V gene lost 3 bases and the J gene lost 0 bases, with 12 bases spanning the gap. The CDR3 contains 16 residues. The CDR3 loop is CASSIGVRGSNQPQHF. The CDR3 DNA reads as TGTGCCAGTAGTATTGGGGTACGGGGTAGCAATCAGCCCCAGCATTTT.

The V call is TRBV30, the J call TRBJ1-3, with a tentative D call TRBD1 (6 bases). Germline V gives CDR1 GTSNPN, CDR2 SVGIG (reference sequence). The CDR3 covers 13 residues. Trimming shortened V by 4 bases and J by 2 bases, and 9 bases separated the two germline ends. The CDR3 loop reads CAWTAGAGNTIYF. The CDR3 DNA reads TGTGCCTGGACGGCAGGGGCTGGAAACACCATATATTTT.

This chain connects TRBV5-1 to TRBJ2-2, with a weak D call TRBD1 (6 bases). The CDR3 contains 14 residues. Deletions cut 4 bases from V and 5 bases from J, with 12 bases between. Per the germline V gene, CDR1 is SGHRS and CDR2 is YFSETQ. The CDR3 DNA follows: TGCGCCAGCAGCGCCGGACAGACTACCGGGGAGCTGTTTTTT. Translation: CASSAGQTTGELFF. The whole variable domain, remainder taken from reference TRBV5-1 and TRBJ2-2, is KAGVTQTPRYLIKTRGQQVTLSCSPISGHRSVSWYQQTPGQGLQFLFEYFSETQRNKGNFPGRFSGRQFSNSRSEMNVSTLELGDSALYLCASSAGQTTGELFFGEGSRLTVL.

This clone has a single count. V is TRBV7-2 and J is TRBJ2-1; D is possibly TRBD1 (6 bases). The germline CDR1 and CDR2 sequences are SGHTA and FQGNSA. Trimming removed 5 bases from V and 7 bases from J, with 12 bases in between. The CDR3 runs to 13 residues. Written as DNA, the CDR3 is TGTGCCAGCAGCACCGGGACAAAGAATGAGCAGTTCTTC. This gives the protein CASSTGTKNEQFF.

The CDR3 loop is CASSLGRSSGRDNEQFF. DNA of the CDR3: TGTGCCAGTAGCCTCGGGAGGTCTAGCGGGAGGGATAATGAGCAGTTCTTC. V and J are TRBV19 and TRBJ2-1, with 12 bases fitting TRBD2. The CDR3 sequence is 17 residues long. In germline, CDR1 is LNHDA, CDR2 SQIVND (reference sequence). The ends lost 6 bases at V and 7 bases at J; junction bases unmatched: 13.

The CDR3 nucleotides are TGCAGCGTCCTGGACAGGACGGGGGAAAAACTGTTTTTT. This gives the protein CSVLDRTGEKLFF. The gene calls are TRBV29-1 and TRBJ1-4; 7 bases map to TRBD1. V shed 6 bases and J 8 bases; nucleotides not matched to a gene: 9. CDR3 length equals 13 residues. The germline CDR1 and CDR2 sequences are SQVTM and ANQGSEA.

This clone appeared a single time. This chain links TRBV6-5 with TRBJ2-2, with 11 bases lining up with TRBD1. The trim removed 6 bases at V and 5 bases at J, leaving 2 bases unmatched. This CDR3 has 14 residues. Germline-derived CDR1 and CDR2 are MNHEY and SVGAGI. CDR3 amino acids: CASSGTGGTGELFF. The CDR3 nucleotides read TGTGCCAGCAGCGGGACAGGGGGGACCGGGGAGCTGTTTTTT.

This sequence joins TRBV28 and TRBJ2-7; D ambiguous. V lost 1 base to trimming and J lost 0 bases, with 7 bases between them. CDR1 and CDR2 (germline): MDHEN, SYDVKM. The CDR3 is 14 amino acids. The CDR3 here is CASSLSGFSYEQYF. The DNA of the CDR3 is TGTGCCAGCAGTTTATCCGGGTTCTCCTACGAGCAGTACTTC.

The V gene is TRBV7-9, the J gene TRBJ1-6, with D perhaps TRBD1 (5 bases). This CDR3 comprises 15 residues. Trimming removed 7 bases at V and 9 bases at J, with 19 bases between. Per germline, CDR1 SEHNR and CDR2 FQNEAQ (reference sequence). The CDR3: CASNQGNDVGSPLHF. CDR3 coding DNA: TGTGCCAGCAACCAGGGTAACGATGTAGGTTCACCCCTCCACTTT.